The clone carrying this TCR beta chain was counted many times. The CDR3 length is 17 residues. V gave up 6 bases and J gave up 6 bases; unmatched junction bases: 13. CDR1 and CDR2 from the germline V gene are MNHEY and SMNVEV (reference sequence). It was with a sample-barcoded 5' primer and a J-beta primer mix that a second PCR of about 6 to 12 cycles was run. TCRdb redid the calling of the 5' RACE reads with MiXCR, one entry per CDR3 protein. Of 710,000 or so distinct CDR3 sequences listed, about a third are singletons. This record belongs to a study of blood T cells in healthy people across ages. The chain employs TRBV27 and TRBJ2-1; 11 bases are a match to TRBD1. The sequencing input was blood. The receptor comes from a woman older than 75 in good health. CDR3 residues: CASRPPGQGVSGNEQFF. CDR3 nucleotide sequence: TGTGCCAGCAGGCCCCCGGGACAGGGGGTTTCCGGCAATGAGCAGTTCTTC.